These 28 T cell receptor beta chains originate from one sample sequenced in a study of blood T cell repertoires in COVID-19. Libraries were prepared by immunoSEQ multiplex PCR; TCRdb keeps only in-frame clonotypes and omits some of them. The sample lists 150,000 to 200,000 clones; 80% to 85% were seen once. Sequencing was carried out using PBMCs or T cells enriched from blood (not recorded which). The receptors originated from a middle-aged man who had recovered from COVID-19.

The V call is TRBV5-1, the J call TRBJ2-2, with D possibly matching TRBD1 (6 bases). CDR1 and CDR2 (germline): SGHRS, YFSETQ. The CDR3 runs 16 residues. V was trimmed by 0 bases and J by 2 bases, leaving 11 bases between them. The CDR3 spells CASSLAQGYNTGELFF. The CDR3, as DNA: TGCGCCAGCAGCTTGGCCCAGGGGTATAACACCGGGGAGCTGTTTTTT. The full variable domain, in which reference TRBV5-1 and TRBJ2-2 provide the parts outside the CDR3, is KAGVTQTPRYLIKTRGQQVTLSCSPISGHRSVSWYQQTPGQGLQFLFEYFSETQRNKGNFPGRFSGRQFSNSRSEMNVSTLELGDSALYLCASSLAQGYNTGELFFGEGSRLTVL.

This chain joins TRBV5-4 and TRBJ2-2, with D perhaps matching TRBD1 (5 bases). Looked up from germline, CDR1 is SGHNT and CDR2 is YYREEE (reference sequence). The CDR3 consists of 15 residues. The ends were cut back, 0 bases at V and 7 bases at J, with 13 bases in the middle. DNA for the CDR3: TGTGCCAGCAGCTTGGCCGATGGGGCGCGCGGGGAGCTGTTTTTT. It translates to CASSLADGARGELFF.

The chain links TRBV11-3 to TRBJ2-3; 9 bases fit TRBD2. J lost 6 bases, V lost 1 base, and 5 bases had no gene match. The CDR3 length is 15 residues. Germline V gives CDR1 SGHNT, CDR2 YENEEA. DNA for the CDR3: TGTGCCAGCAGCTTAGGCGGGGGGGCGGGGGATACGCAGTATTTT. Its protein product is CASSLGGGAGDTQYF. The whole variable domain, remainder taken from reference TRBV11-3 and TRBJ2-3, is EAGVVQSPRYKIIEKKQPVAFWCNPISGHNTLYWYLQNLGQGPELLIRYENEEAVDDSQLPKDRFSAERLKGVDSTLKIQPAELGDSAVYLCASSLGGGAGDTQYFGPGTRLTVL.

CDR3 nucleotides: TGTGCCAGCATTCTCTCCGGCACAGGCTACAATGAGCAGTTCTTC. It codes for CASILSGTGYNEQFF. The chain uses TRBV7-9 and TRBJ2-1; D might be TRBD1 (5 bases). Between the trimmed V and J ends, which lost 7 bases and 3 bases, there was a span of 16 bases. This CDR3 has 15 residues. CDR1 and CDR2 from the germline V gene are SEHNR and FQNEAQ (reference sequence). The variable domain in full, completed from reference TRBV7-9 and TRBJ2-1, reads DTGVSQNPRHKITKRGQNVTFRCDPISEHNRLYWYRQTLGQGPEFLTYFQNEAQLEKSRLLSDRFSAERPKGSFSTLEIQRTEQGDSAMYLCASILSGTGYNEQFFGPGTRLTVL.

This clone is a singleton in its sample. This sequence joins TRBV30 and TRBJ2-1; 13 bases fit TRBD2. Trimming at V came to 3 bases and at J to 8 bases, leaving 10 bases not matched to a gene. The CDR3 extends over 16 amino acids. In germline, CDR1 is GTSNPN, CDR2 SVGIG (reference sequence). The CDR3 sequence is CAWRESTSGGLDEQFF. In nucleotides, the CDR3 is TGTGCCTGGAGAGAATCGACTAGCGGGGGGCTTGATGAGCAGTTCTTC.

V gene TRBV18 combines with J gene TRBJ1-6, with 7 bases that match TRBD1. Germline CDR1 reads KGHSH; CDR2 reads LQKENI. Germline trimming cut 3 bases from V and 4 bases from J; bases unmatched to any gene: 9. The CDR3 consists of 17 residues. CDR3 sequence: CASSPTLLTGYNSPLHF. Here the CDR3 DNA reads TGTGCCAGCTCACCGACTTTATTGACAGGGTATAATTCACCCCTCCACTTT. The whole variable domain, filled in from reference TRBV18 and TRBJ1-6, reads NAGVMQNPRHLVRRRGQEARLRCSPMKGHSHVYWYRQLPEEGLKFMVYLQKENIIDESGMPKERFSAEFPKEGPSILRIQQVVRGDSAAYFCASSPTLLTGYNSPLHFGNGTRLTVT.

CDR3 region: CASSYSGQRATNEKLFF. CDR3 DNA: TGTGCCAGCAGTTACTCCGGACAGCGCGCAACTAATGAAAAACTGTTTTTT. The chain combines TRBV6-2 or TRBV6-3 with TRBJ1-4; tentative D call: TRBD1 (6 bases). Trimming pared 0 bases from V and 0 bases from J, leaving 11 bases between. This CDR3 contains 17 residues. Germline V lookup: CDR1 MNHEY, CDR2 SVGEGT.

The chain employs TRBV11-2 and TRBJ1-2; no definite D call. Germline CDR1 is SGHAT and CDR2 is FQNNGV. V was clipped by 5 bases and J by 6 bases, with 10 bases between them. The CDR3 length is 12 residues. In nucleotides, the CDR3 is TGTGCCAGCAGCCCAAGCGGGCATGGCTACACCTTC. Translated, it gives CASSPSGHGYTF.

V is TRBV5-1 and J is TRBJ2-7; 7 bases align to TRBD1. The length of the CDR3 is 13 residues. V lost 4 bases to trimming and J lost 5 bases; unmatched junction nucleotides: 6. Germline lookup yields CDR1 SGHRS and CDR2 YFSETQ. CDR3 sequence reads: CASSRQGDNEQYF. Here the CDR3 DNA reads TGCGCCAGCAGCCGGCAGGGGGACAACGAGCAGTACTTC.

This chain joins TRBV6-2 or TRBV6-3 and TRBJ1-2; 7 bases are a match to TRBD1. Germline CDR1 reads MNHEY; CDR2 reads SVGEGT. The CDR3 contains 18 residues. V dropped 0 bases and J dropped 9; count of bases not matched to a gene: 19. This chain's CDR3 is CASSYSIRDRAREWRYTF. The CDR3, as DNA: TGTGCCAGCAGTTACTCGATCCGAGACAGGGCTCGGGAGTGGCGCTACACCTTC.

The chain combines TRBV19 with TRBJ2-1; 11 bases agree with TRBD1. The CDR3 spans 15 residues. Trimming removed 10 bases from V and 8 bases from J; junction bases left unmatched: 13. Germline V lookup: CDR1 LNHDA, CDR2 SQIVND (reference sequence). Written as DNA, the CDR3 is TGTGCCACAAGGCAGAGGGACAGGGGGACGCATGAGCAGTTCTTC. Translating gives CATRQRDRGTHEQFF.

The chain uses TRBV6-5 and TRBJ1-6; maybe TRBD1 (5 bases). This CDR3 has 13 amino acids. Trimming pared 6 bases from V and 8 bases from J, leaving 11 bases between. Germline-derived CDR1 and CDR2 are MNHEY and SVGAGI. The CDR3 spells CASSRQMDSPLHF. As DNA, the CDR3 is TGTGCCAGCAGCAGACAGATGGATTCACCCCTCCACTTT.

In its sample, this clone was seen once. The rearrangement uses TRBV11-2 and TRBJ2-2, with a weak D call TRBD2 (5 bases). V was shortened by 3 bases and J by 1 base, with 12 bases between the two germline ends. This CDR3 spans 16 amino acids. Germline V gene sequence: CDR1 SGHAT, CDR2 FQNNGV. CDR3 coding DNA: TGTGCCAGCAGCTTCATCGCTAGCAGGAACACCGGGGAGCTGTTTTTT. This encodes CASSFIASRNTGELFF.

The J gene is TRBJ2-7, the V gene TRBV25-1; D is uncertain. The CDR3 extends over 12 amino acids. In germline, CDR1 is MGHDK, CDR2 SYGVNS. V was shortened by 1 base and J by 3 bases, with 4 bases between the two germline ends. The CDR3 is CASSESVYEQYF. The CDR3 nucleotides read TGTGCCAGCAGTGAATCGGTCTACGAGCAGTACTTC.

CDR3 DNA: TGTGCCACCAGTGATCCCGGGTGGCTGGGTGCCGGCAATGAGCAGTTCTTC. Amino acid sequence: CATSDPGWLGAGNEQFF. V and J are TRBV24-1 and TRBJ2-1; D is uncertain. This CDR3 is built from 17 residues. Germline CDR1 and CDR2: KGHDR and SFDVKD. V was clipped by 3 bases and J by 6 bases, with 20 bases between them.

The chain joins TRBV28 to TRBJ1-3; D is ambiguous. V was cut by 7 bases and J by 2 bases, with 15 bases left in between. The CDR3 runs to 15 residues. Germline loops: CDR1 MDHEN, CDR2 SYDVKM. This chain's CDR3 is CASTGNPDTGNTIYF. In DNA form, the CDR3 reads TGTGCCAGCACCGGAAACCCAGACACTGGAAACACCATATATTTT.

For the CDR3, the DNA is TGCGCCAGCAGCAAGGGGACTAGCGGGGGGAGCACAGATACGCAGTATTTT. Amino acid sequence: CASSKGTSGGSTDTQYF. The chain uses TRBV5-1 and TRBJ2-3, with 15 nucleotides matching TRBD2. Germline loops: CDR1 SGHRS, CDR2 YFSETQ. CDR3 length: 17 amino acids. After removal of 4 bases from V and 0 bases from J, the junction contained 3 bases not matched to a gene.

This sequence joins TRBV25-1 and TRBJ1-6; TRBD1 is a possible D gene (6 bases). V lost 4 bases to trimming and J lost 8 bases, with 12 bases between them. Germline CDR1 reads MGHDK; CDR2 reads SYGVNS. The CDR3 is made up of 14 amino acids. DNA of the CDR3: TGTGCCAGCAGTGGTACAGGGATCGATTCACCCCTCCACTTT. It codes for CASSGTGIDSPLHF. The entire variable domain, with the rest obtained from reference TRBV25-1 and TRBJ1-6, is as follows: EADIYQTPRYLVIGTGKKITLECSQTMGHDKMYWYQQDPGMELHLIHYSYGVNSTEKGDLSSESTVSRIRTEHFPLTLESARPSHTSQYLCASSGTGIDSPLHFGNGTRLTVT.

The V and J genes are TRBV13 and TRBJ2-1; D not resolved. The CDR3 consists of 15 residues. Germline V gene data show CDR1 as PRHDT and CDR2 as FYEKMQ (reference sequence). V dropped 4 bases and J dropped 7 bases, with 17 bases sitting between them. DNA of the CDR3: TGTGCCAGCAGCTCCCCCGTGAAGGCGGAAAATGAGCAGTTCTTC. Translation: CASSSPVKAENEQFF.

The CDR3 bases are TGTGCCAGCAGCGTGCAGGGACAGTTGAACACTGAAGCTTTCTTT. This sequence encodes CASSVQGQLNTEAFF. The chain has TRBV9 and TRBJ1-1, with 7 bases fitting TRBD1. Germline-derived CDR1 and CDR2 are SGDLS and YYNGEE. V lost 2 bases and J lost 0; bases outside the gene matches: 4. This CDR3 contains 15 residues.

This chain uses TRBV21-1 with TRBJ1-4; the D call in the table, TRBD1, was not verified against the DNA. TRBV21-1 is designated a pseudogene. The length of the CDR3 is 18 residues. The CDR3 DNA is TGTGCCAGCAGCAAAAGTACAGGGGGAAGTGAAACTAATGAAAAACTGTTTTTT. Protein: CASSKSTGGSETNEKLFF.

The chain recombines TRBV18 with TRBJ2-7; 7 positions agree with TRBD1. This CDR3 has 16 amino acids. Losses at the gene ends were 2 bases for V and 2 bases for J; bases not matched to a gene: 9. Germline V CDR1 and CDR2: KGHSH, LQKENI. The CDR3 nucleotides read TGTGCCAGCTCACCAATGGACAGGCTAAATCCCTACGAGCAGTACTTC. Its protein is CASSPMDRLNPYEQYF.

The genes are TRBV6-5 and TRBJ1-1; 9 nucleotides agree with TRBD1. Germline CDR1 reads MNHEY; CDR2 reads SVGAGI. This CDR3 comprises 14 residues. V lost 8 bases, J lost 5 bases, and 9 bases stayed unmatched. CDR3 nucleotides: TGTGCCAGCGCTTTACAGGGGGCGCGAACTGAAGCTTTCTTT. It yields the protein CASALQGARTEAFF.

This clone was seen a handful of times. The V and J genes are TRBV7-9 and TRBJ2-1, with D maybe TRBD1 (6 bases). V was clipped by 5 bases and J by 8 bases, with 13 bases between them. CDR3 size: 13 residues. Germline V gives CDR1 SEHNR, CDR2 FQNEAQ (reference sequence). This CDR3 reads CASSLSGVDEQFF. The CDR3 nucleotides are TGTGCCAGCAGCCTATCAGGGGTCGATGAGCAGTTCTTC.

This clone appeared a single time. This chain uses TRBV5-1 with TRBJ2-1; 9 nucleotides match TRBD1. V lost 4 bases and J lost 4; bases outside the gene matches: 9. From germline, CDR1 is SGHRS and CDR2 YFSETQ. The CDR3 sequence is 16 residues long. CDR3 protein: CASSGTTGGMYNEQFF. CDR3 sequence (DNA): TGCGCCAGCAGCGGCACGACAGGGGGGATGTACAATGAGCAGTTCTTC. The whole variable domain, remainder taken from reference TRBV5-1 and TRBJ2-1, is KAGVTQTPRYLIKTRGQQVTLSCSPISGHRSVSWYQQTPGQGLQFLFEYFSETQRNKGNFPGRFSGRQFSNSRSEMNVSTLELGDSALYLCASSGTTGGMYNEQFFGPGTRLTVL.

DNA for the CDR3: TGCGCCAGCAGAATACAGGGGCGCTTCTACGAGCAGTACTTC. Translation gives CASRIQGRFYEQYF. The gene calls are TRBV5-1 and TRBJ2-7; 7 nucleotides match TRBD1. With 5 bases clipped from V and 3 bases from J, the junction kept 8 bases outside the gene matches. Germline CDR1 SGHRS, CDR2 YFSETQ. CDR3 length: 14 residues.

In DNA, the CDR3 is TGCGCCAGCAGCTTGGAGGGACTAGGAGGTGGAAACACCATATATTTT. This sequence encodes CASSLEGLGGGNTIYF. The chain recombines TRBV5-1 with TRBJ1-3, with D maybe TRBD1 (5 bases). Trimming cost V 0 bases and J 3 bases, with 13 bases left between them. CDR1 SGHRS and CDR2 YFSETQ come from the germline V gene. The CDR3 spans 16 residues.

The rearrangement uses TRBV24-1 and TRBJ2-5; D gene uncertain. Trimming took 4 bases from V and 3 from J, leaving 8 bases between them. Germline CDR1 and CDR2: KGHDR and SFDVKD. The CDR3 totals 13 residues. The CDR3 reads CATSEAGEETQYF. The CDR3 DNA reads as TGTGCCACCAGTGAGGCAGGTGAAGAGACCCAGTACTTC.